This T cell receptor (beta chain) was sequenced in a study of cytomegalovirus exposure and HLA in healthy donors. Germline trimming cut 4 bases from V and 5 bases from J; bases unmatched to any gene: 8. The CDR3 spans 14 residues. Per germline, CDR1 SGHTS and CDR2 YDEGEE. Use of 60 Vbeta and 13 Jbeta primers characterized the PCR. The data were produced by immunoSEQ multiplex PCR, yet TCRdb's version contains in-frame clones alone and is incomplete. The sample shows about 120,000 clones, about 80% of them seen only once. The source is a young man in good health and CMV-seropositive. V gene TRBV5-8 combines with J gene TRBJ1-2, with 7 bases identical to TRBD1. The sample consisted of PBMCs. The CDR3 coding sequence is TGTGCCAGCAGCACGTCGACAGGGAGGTATGGCTACACCTTC. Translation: CASSTSTGRYGYTF.